Each of the 32 T cell receptor beta chains below was sequenced from the same sample in a study of T cell repertoires in ileal Crohn's disease. Time point described: neoterminal ileum biopsy at postoperative endoscopy, about 6 months after surgery. Sequencing was performed with immunoSEQ multiplex PCR; in TCRdb, only in-frame clones are kept and a portion is missing. The sample shows 10,000 to 15,000 clones, more than 80% of them seen only once. Material for sequencing was ileal tissue. The receptor set was obtained from an adult with Crohn's disease.

The DNA for the CDR3 is TGTGCCAGCAGCGTAGCAGGGTCCCCCCTCCACTTT. This translates into CASSVAGSPLHF. The chain carries TRBV9 and TRBJ1-6, with D possibly matching TRBD1 (5 bases). Trimming stripped 0 bases from V and 13 bases from J, with 8 bases between. Germline V gene lookup returns CDR1 SGDLS and CDR2 YYNGEE. The CDR3 is 12 amino acids.

The gene calls are TRBV12-5 and TRBJ2-7, with a weak D call TRBD2 (5 bases). The V gene's germline CDR1 is LGHNT and CDR2 FRNRAP. Trimming took 7 bases from V and 5 from J, leaving 18 bases between them. The CDR3 contains 14 residues. CDR3 in DNA: TGTGCTAGTGCCTTCGACCGAATCGGGGACGAGCAGTACTTC. This codes for CASAFDRIGDEQYF.

This chain uses TRBV5-1 with TRBJ1-1; 7 positions agree with TRBD1. V shed 1 base, J shed 0 bases, and the junction held 6 bases outside the gene matches. CDR1 and CDR2 (germline): SGHRS, YFSETQ. CDR3 length equals 16 residues. In DNA, the CDR3 is TGCGCCAGCAGCTTGCAGTGGGGACAGCTGAACACTGAAGCTTTCTTT. This translates into CASSLQWGQLNTEAFF.

V usage is TRBV5-1 and J usage is TRBJ1-2, with D tentatively TRBD1 (6 bases). Germline V gives CDR1 SGHRS, CDR2 YFSETQ. This CDR3 is 12 amino acids long. V lost 4 bases and J lost 8, with 12 bases in between. The CDR3 nucleotides read TGCGCCAGCAGCCCACAGGGCGAAGGCTACACCTTC. Protein product: CASSPQGEGYTF.

The rearrangement uses TRBV4-2 and TRBJ2-7; D is possibly TRBD2 (6 bases). Trimming stripped 1 base from V and 0 bases from J, with 13 bases between. The CDR3 totals 16 residues. Germline loops: CDR1 LGHNA, CDR2 YNFKEQ. CDR3 amino acids: CASSQGSGMSSYEQYF. The CDR3 coding sequence is TGTGCCAGCAGCCAAGGTAGCGGCATGAGCTCCTACGAGCAGTACTTC.

The V and J genes are TRBV7-9 and TRBJ1-3; TRBD1 matches 7 bases. The J segment lost 1 base and the V segment lost 5 bases, leaving 5 bases of the junction unmatched. The CDR3 spans 15 residues. Germline assignment: CDR1 SEHNR and CDR2 FQNEAQ (reference sequence). The CDR3 is CASSLTGVSGNTIYF. The DNA of the CDR3 is TGTGCCAGCAGCCTTACAGGGGTTTCTGGAAACACCATATATTTT. Full variable domain (rest looked up from reference TRBV7-9 and TRBJ1-3): DTGVSQNPRHKITKRGQNVTFRCDPISEHNRLYWYRQTLGQGPEFLTYFQNEAQLEKSRLLSDRFSAERPKGSFSTLEIQRTEQGDSAMYLCASSLTGVSGNTIYFGEGSWLTVV.

This clone came up a few times. The chain combines TRBV30 with TRBJ2-7; no clear D gene. The CDR3 is 13 amino acids. The ends were cut back, 7 bases at V and 3 bases at J, with 16 bases in the middle. CDR1 is GTSNPN, CDR2 SVGIG, per germline (reference sequence). The CDR3 region has the DNA TGTGCCTTTTGGAGAGACTCAATCTACGAGCAGTACTTC. Translating it yields CAFWRDSIYEQYF. The whole variable domain, remainder taken from reference TRBV30 and TRBJ2-7, is SQTIHQWPATLVQPVGSPLSLECTVEGTSNPNLYWYRQAAGRGLQLLFYSVGIGQISSEVPQNLSASRPQDRQFILSSKKLLLSDSGFYLCAFWRDSIYEQYFGPGTRLTVT.

The rearrangement uses TRBV10-3 and TRBJ1-1, with D unclear. Germline assignment: CDR1 ENHRY and CDR2 SYGVKD. The CDR3 is 12 residues long. V shed 3 bases and J shed 6 bases, with 8 bases lying between them. The CDR3 nucleotides are TGTGCCATCAGTGAAAACGGGGCTGAAGCTTTCTTT. It yields the protein CAISENGAEAFF.

This clone turned up a few times. V gene TRBV30 combines with J gene TRBJ1-6; D remains ambiguous. The CDR3 spans 14 residues. V was clipped by 2 bases and J by 10 bases, with 15 bases between them. Germline CDR1 is GTSNPN and CDR2 is SVGIG (reference sequence). CDR3 region: CAWSLEGADSPLHF. CDR3 bases: TGTGCCTGGAGTTTGGAGGGAGCAGACTCACCCCTCCACTTT.

CDR3 DNA sequence: TGTGCCAGCAGCTTAGAGCGGGCGGGGGGGCCCCACACCGGGGAGCTGTTTTTT. This gives the protein CASSLERAGGPHTGELFF. The chain joins TRBV11-2 to TRBJ2-2; 9 nucleotides line up with TRBD2. Unmatched junction bases numbered 8, after V lost 0 bases and J lost 3 bases. CDR1 SGHAT and CDR2 FQNNGV come from the germline V gene. The CDR3 totals 18 residues.

This clone was observed a few times. The chain employs TRBV19 and TRBJ1-5; 9 positions agree with TRBD1. The CDR3 length is 17 residues. Looked up from germline, CDR1 is LNHDA and CDR2 is SQIVND (reference sequence). The ends lost 3 bases at V and 0 bases at J; junction bases unmatched: 6. CDR3 region: CASSMRQGGLSNQPQHF. CDR3 coding DNA: TGTGCCAGTAGTATGCGACAGGGGGGACTTAGCAATCAGCCCCAGCATTTT.

The chain employs TRBV7-2 and TRBJ2-7, with D possibly TRBD1 on 5 matching bases. This CDR3 region has 13 residues. Germline lookup yields CDR1 SGHTA and CDR2 FQGNSA. The germline V and J ends were trimmed by 1 base and 5 bases, with 9 bases remaining between them. The CDR3 region is CASSLDRPHEQYF. The DNA of the CDR3 is TGTGCCAGCAGCTTAGACAGGCCCCACGAGCAGTACTTC.

CDR3 DNA sequence: TGTGCCAGTAGTCCGTCAGCGAACACCGGGGAGCTGTTTTTT. This gives the protein CASSPSANTGELFF. V is TRBV19 and J is TRBJ2-2, with D unclear. The CDR3 spans 14 residues. The V gene's germline CDR1 is LNHDA and CDR2 SQIVND (reference sequence). Trimming took 5 bases from V and 0 from J, leaving 7 bases between them.

The V gene is TRBV19, the J gene TRBJ1-1; no clear D. Trimming pared 2 bases from V and 1 base from J, leaving 5 bases between. The CDR3 consists of 13 residues. Germline V CDR1 and CDR2: LNHDA, SQIVND (reference sequence). The CDR3 protein is CASSITANTEAFF. DNA of the CDR3: TGTGCCAGTAGTATAACAGCGAACACTGAAGCTTTCTTT.

The rearrangement joins TRBV11-2 to TRBJ1-5; D not certain. The CDR3 has 15 residues. Trimming took off 0 bases at V and 2 bases at J, with 8 bases between the two ends. Germline loops: CDR1 SGHAT, CDR2 FQNNGV. CDR3: CASSLDFSGNQPQHF. The CDR3 coding sequence is TGTGCCAGCAGCTTAGATTTTAGTGGCAATCAGCCCCAGCATTTT.

This clone was counted between two and nine times. The chain links TRBV5-6 to TRBJ2-1; maybe TRBD1 (5 bases). Trimming took 0 bases from V and 5 from J, leaving 12 bases between them. From germline, CDR1 is SGHDT and CDR2 YYEEEE. The CDR3 totals 15 residues. CDR3 sequence (DNA): TGTGCCAGCAGCTTGGCCCTTAGACAGAACAATGAGCAGTTCTTC. Translation: CASSLALRQNNEQFF.

This chain links TRBV28 with TRBJ1-6; 8 bases are a match to TRBD1. CDR1 and CDR2 from the germline V gene are MDHEN and SYDVKM. Germline trimming cut 6 bases from V and 8 bases from J; bases unmatched to any gene: 9. The CDR3 runs to 15 residues. The CDR3 loop reads CASRTSTGGYSPLHF. The CDR3 DNA is TGTGCCAGCAGGACTTCTACAGGGGGTTATTCACCCCTCCACTTT.

The chain uses TRBV9 and TRBJ2-2; D is undetermined. This CDR3 region has 13 residues. Germline V gene sequence: CDR1 SGDLS, CDR2 YYNGEE. Between the trimmed V and J ends, which lost 3 bases and 2 bases, there was a span of 5 bases. The CDR3 DNA sequence: TGTGCCAGCAGCGCCCAAAACACCGGGGAGCTGTTTTTT. This sequence encodes CASSAQNTGELFF.

This clone was seen more than once but under ten times. The chain carries TRBV18 and TRBJ1-2; 9 bases are a match to TRBD1. The germline V gene has CDR1 KGHSH and CDR2 LQKENI. The CDR3 contains 15 residues. The V segment lost 2 bases and the J segment 3 bases; nucleotides outside the gene matches: 4. The chain's CDR3 is CASSPVRTGDYGYTF. Written as DNA, the CDR3 is TGTGCCAGCTCACCAGTAAGGACAGGGGACTATGGCTACACCTTC.

The J gene is TRBJ2-3, the V gene TRBV5-1; a possible D gene is TRBD2 (6 bases). Trimming took off 4 bases at V and 4 bases at J, with 19 bases between the two ends. The CDR3 extends over 16 amino acids. Germline V lookup: CDR1 SGHRS, CDR2 YFSETQ. The CDR3 DNA reads as TGCGCCAGCAGCCCGAGGGAGGCTAGGAGGGCAGATACGCAGTATTTT. It specifies CASSPREARRADTQYF. Supplemented by reference TRBV5-1 and TRBJ2-3, the full variable domain reads KAGVTQTPRYLIKTRGQQVTLSCSPISGHRSVSWYQQTPGQGLQFLFEYFSETQRNKGNFPGRFSGRQFSNSRSEMNVSTLELGDSALYLCASSPREARRADTQYFGPGTRLTVL.

Only a few counts were recorded for this clone. This chain uses TRBV11-2 with TRBJ2-7; TRBD1 matches 7 bases. CDR3 length: 14 residues. The germline V gene has CDR1 SGHAT and CDR2 FQNNGV. The V segment lost 1 base and the J segment 3 bases; nucleotides outside the gene matches: 3. The CDR3 nucleotides read TGTGCCAGCAGCTTAGGAGGGGGCATCTACGAGCAGTACTTC. Translating it yields CASSLGGGIYEQYF.

The chain recombines TRBV5-4 with TRBJ1-3; a weak D match, TRBD1 (6 bases). Germline values: CDR1 SGHNT, CDR2 YYREEE (reference sequence). The CDR3 is 14 amino acids. The V end lost 4 bases, the J end lost 2 bases, and 10 bases lay between the germline ends. The CDR3: CASSIQGTGNTIYF. The CDR3 DNA is TGTGCCAGCAGCATACAGGGCACTGGAAACACCATATATTTT. The full variable domain, rest sourced from reference TRBV5-4 and TRBJ1-3, is ETGVTQSPTHLIKTRGQQVTLRCSSQSGHNTVSWYQQALGQGPQFIFQYYREEENGRGNFPPRFSGLQFPNYSSELNVNALELDDSALYLCASSIQGTGNTIYFGEGSWLTVV.

The chain carries TRBV5-1 and TRBJ2-5, with a tentative D call TRBD2 (7 bases). The CDR3 runs to 15 residues. V was trimmed by 6 bases and J by 5 bases, leaving 20 bases between them. Germline V gives CDR1 SGHRS, CDR2 YFSETQ. Here the CDR3 DNA reads TGCGCCAGCAACAGGGAGGGGGGCTCCGGGGAGACCCAGTACTTC. It codes for CASNREGGSGETQYF.

V usage is TRBV29-1 and J usage is TRBJ2-7, with TRBD1 as a possible D gene (6 bases). V lost 1 base, J lost 4 bases, and 11 bases lay in between. The length of the CDR3 is 13 residues. Germline assignment: CDR1 SQVTM and CDR2 ANQGSEA. The CDR3 DNA reads TGCAGCGTTGAAGGTGCAGGGGAATACGAGCAGTACTTC. Amino acid sequence: CSVEGAGEYEQYF.

V usage is TRBV5-1 and J usage is TRBJ2-5, with 11 bases lining up with TRBD2. This CDR3 comprises 15 residues. With 8 bases clipped from V and 0 bases from J, the junction kept 6 bases outside the gene matches. Germline-derived CDR1 and CDR2 are SGHRS and YFSETQ. Here the CDR3 reads CASRTSGLNQETQYF. The CDR3 bases are TGCGCCAGTCGGACTAGCGGGCTAAACCAAGAGACCCAGTACTTC.

With respect to this clone: At one boundary the junction diverges from the germline segment, which might be a read error. In DNA form, the CDR3 reads TGCGCCAGCAGGGAACCGGGACAGAGGGGAACGGGGAACTTT. Protein: CASREPGQRGTGNF. V is TRBV5-1 and J is TRBJ1-1; 7 bases fit TRBD1. Germline CDR1 reads SGHRS; CDR2 reads YFSETQ. The CDR3 covers 14 residues.

As concerns this clone: Other DNA sequences in this sample translate to the same CDR3. This rearrangement joins TRBV30 to TRBJ2-1, with D perhaps TRBD1 (6 bases). Germline CDR1 reads GTSNPN; CDR2 reads SVGIG (reference sequence). Trimming shortened V by 4 bases and J by 0 bases, and 7 bases separated the two germline ends. There are 13 residues in the CDR3. CDR3 in DNA: TGTGCCTGGAACAGGGACTCCTACAATGAGCAGTTCTTC. It is translated as CAWNRDSYNEQFF. The whole variable domain, filled in from reference TRBV30 and TRBJ2-1, reads SQTIHQWPATLVQPVGSPLSLECTVEGTSNPNLYWYRQAAGRGLQLLFYSVGIGQISSEVPQNLSASRPQDRQFILSSKKLLLSDSGFYLCAWNRDSYNEQFFGPGTRLTVL.

This chain links TRBV5-6 with TRBJ2-2; TRBD1 matches 11 bases. This CDR3 spans 17 amino acids. Germline CDR1 reads SGHDT; CDR2 reads YYEEEE. V dropped 1 base and J dropped 4; count of bases not matched to a gene: 6. The DNA for the CDR3 is TGTGCCAGCAGCTTGTACAAGGACAGGGGGCTCACCGGGGAGCTGTTTTTT. This sequence encodes CASSLYKDRGLTGELFF.

The chain couples TRBV6-5 to TRBJ1-4; D is unresolved. Germline V gives CDR1 MNHEY, CDR2 SVGAGI. Trimming pared 6 bases from V and 1 base from J, leaving 12 bases between. This CDR3 contains 15 residues. CDR3 in amino acids: CASSLTRGTNEKLFF. CDR3 coding DNA: TGTGCCAGCAGCCTTACTCGTGGAACTAATGAAAAACTGTTTTTT.

A note on this clone: This CDR3 is also generated by other DNA sequences in the sample. The V and J genes are TRBV19 and TRBJ2-4, with 7 bases lining up with TRBD1. The CDR3 loop spans 17 amino acids. V lost 3 bases and J lost 3; bases outside the gene matches: 11. Per the germline V gene, CDR1 is LNHDA and CDR2 is SQIVND (reference sequence). The CDR3 reads CASSISGQAGGKNIQYF. Here the CDR3 DNA reads TGTGCCAGTAGTATTTCCGGACAGGCAGGGGGCAAAAACATTCAGTACTTC.

The J gene is TRBJ2-5, the V gene TRBV5-6, with D possibly being TRBD2 (5 bases). CDR3 length: 16 residues. The germline V gene has CDR1 SGHDT and CDR2 YYEEEE. V shed 0 bases and J shed 4 bases, with 16 bases lying between them. In DNA form, the CDR3 reads TGTGCCAGCAGCTTGGTGCCTAGCTCAGTGGCAGAGACCCAGTACTTC. Protein sequence: CASSLVPSSVAETQYF.

This chain links TRBV7-6 with TRBJ2-7; a possible D gene is TRBD2 (5 bases). CDR1 and CDR2 (germline): SGHVS, FNYEAQ. Trimming removed 5 bases at V and 2 bases at J, with 16 bases between. CDR3 length: 15 amino acids. For the CDR3, the DNA is TGTGCCAGCAGCCCAGGACTGGTCGAGGCCTACGAGCAGTACTTC. Protein: CASSPGLVEAYEQYF.